This T cell receptor beta chain came from a study of Graves' ophthalmopathy and Graves' hyperthyroidism (dated by TCRdb to 2016 to 2018). About the full investigation: Peripheral blood samples were taken at the time of initial diagnosis, before any treatment was given. TCR beta repertoire signatures were used to distinguish Graves' ophthalmopathy from Graves' hyperthyroidism and to predict progression to ophthalmopathy. To explore V-J signatures that distinguish ophthalmopathy from hyperthyroidism, a discovery set of about a hundred patients was enrolled, made up of 43 with ophthalmopathy and 57 with stable hyperthyroidism. The independent validation cohort included 18 to 20 hyperthyroidism patients plus 17 patients who later progressed from hyperthyroidism to ophthalmopathy. In about six hyperthyroidism patients, the T-cell repertoires found in thyroid tissue were compared with those found in blood. After sampling, hyperthyroidism patients received methimazole starting at 30 mg daily, and ophthalmopathy patients received high-dose intravenous methylprednisolone. In total, some 140 blood samples were TCR-sequenced: 43 ophthalmopathy, some 80 hyperthyroidism and some 17 hyperthyroidism-to-ophthalmopathy patients.

Paper-wide results and their limitations: No statistical method was used to set the sample size in advance, and the investigators knew which group each participant was assigned to. In validation, the model predicted ophthalmopathy progression with roughly 68% sensitivity and roughly 78% specificity; more than ten predicted patients were CT-confirmed with GO in a median of 6.5 months. Most of the expanded thyroid clonotypes with a frequency above 0.001 were also detected in blood, and it was suggested that the thyroid immune response may be reflected by blood repertoires. In cross-validation, the 13-signature model distinguished ophthalmopathy from stable hyperthyroidism with around 90% sensitivity and around 84% specificity, while in the test set the corresponding values were about 80% and 75%.

The germline V gene (reference sequence) provides CDR1 SEHNR and CDR2 FQNEAQ. Deletion took 3 bases off V and 1 base off J, with a span of 6 bases between the germline ends. The CDR3, from cysteine to phenylalanine, totals 13 residues. The read is trimmed to its CDR3 DNA, 39 bases read in frame from base 1. For repertoire sequencing, TCR beta CDR3 regions were amplified from RNA transcripts. A first-round RT-PCR used HTBI primers with the Qiagen OneStep RT-PCR kit, followed by a second-round multiplex PCR, size selection and purification. Libraries were sequenced on an Illumina HiSeq2000 using paired-end 100 bp reads. Under the source paper's analysis protocol: Reads were processed with SOAPnuke, discarding reads with adapters, uncalled bases, mean Phred below 15, or no exact constant-primer or identifier match. COPE v1.2.5 was used to merge the high-quality paired reads. Unique nucleotide sequences were defined as clonotypes and aligned to IMGT TRB V, D and J references using MiTCR v1.1. The analysis was limited to V-J combinations with a frequency above 0.0001, which together covered 99.2% of repertoires. For each V-J combination, a TCR clonal expansion and chaos score was defined as the ratio of F50 clonal expansion to chaos observed in the TCRdist matrix. Welch's t-statistics and random forest were used to narrow the features down to about a dozen V-J combinations, which were then fed into a naive Bayes classifier. The similarity between thyroid and blood repertoires was quantified using the Morisita-Horn index. The raw public reads went through TCRdb reprocessing: fastp at Q25, MiXCR clone calling, in-frame beta chains kept. Records with the same CDR3 protein are collapsed into one entry carrying the most frequent genes and DNA. The V and J calls come from TCRdb's annotation, not from the publication. Across this sample there are 650,000 to 900,000 distinct CDR3 sequences, with 35% to 50% seen only once. Roughly 46% of the sample rests with the top ten.

The ophthalmopathy patients had moderately to severely active disease, with a Clinical Activity Score of 3 or higher, a NOSPECS grade of 4 or higher, and a disease duration of less than 3 months. Anyone with other autoimmune diseases, uncontrolled infections, pregnancy or lactation was excluded from the study. Clinical symptoms, serum thyroxine, TRAb, thyroid ultrasound and orbital computed tomography formed the basis of the diagnosis. Ficoll-Paque density gradient centrifugation was used to isolate PBMCs from 10 ml of fresh peripheral blood. Total RNA was extracted with Trizol reagent and quality-checked on an Agilent 2100 Bioanalyzer. At least ten counts were recorded for this clonotype. This receptor's antigen is unknown. The record has no base qualities; no much larger clone is one base away.

Recombination connected TRBV7-9 to TRBJ2-5; no D gene is confidently identified. This clonotype originated in an adult man with Graves' ophthalmopathy. Sequencing input: peripheral blood. The base sequence is TGTGCCAGCAGCTTTCCCCGCCAAGAGACCCAGTACTTC. This codes for CASSFPRQETQYF.